The T cell receptor beta chain described here comes from a study of T cell clones after liver transplantation. Findings and limits, study-wide: Compared with third party-reactive sequences, donor-reactive ones declined more, independent of withdrawal success.

Profiling relied on immunoSEQ multiplex PCR, and the TCRdb table lists in-frame clones only, not all of them. The sample carries more than 95,000 clones, 90% recorded once. Deletions cut 0 bases from V and 2 bases from J, with 14 bases between. The CDR3 totals 17 residues. The germline CDR1 and CDR2 sequences are SGHTA and FQGNSA. With respect to this clone: Its antigen remains unidentified.

The source was CD4+ T cells from blood, collected 12 months after liver transplant. This TCR derives from a human patient who received a liver transplant. Certain T cells may be donor cells from the graft. V gene TRBV7-2 combines with J gene TRBJ1-5; possibly TRBD1 for D (5 bases). As DNA, the CDR3 is TGTGCCAGCAGCTTAGCAGGGGTAGGTCCGGGCAATCAGCCCCAGCATTTT. Translated, it gives CASSLAGVGPGNQPQHF.